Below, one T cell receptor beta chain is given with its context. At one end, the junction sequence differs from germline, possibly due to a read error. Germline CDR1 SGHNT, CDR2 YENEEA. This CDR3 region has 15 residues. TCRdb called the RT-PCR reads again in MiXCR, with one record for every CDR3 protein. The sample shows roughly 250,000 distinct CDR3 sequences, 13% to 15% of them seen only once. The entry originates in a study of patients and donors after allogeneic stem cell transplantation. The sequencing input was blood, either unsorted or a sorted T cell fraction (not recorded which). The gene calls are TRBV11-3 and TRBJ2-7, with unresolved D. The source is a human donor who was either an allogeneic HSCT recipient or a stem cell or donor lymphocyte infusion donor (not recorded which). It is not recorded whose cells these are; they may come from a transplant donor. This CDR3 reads CASSSPLEPSHEQYF. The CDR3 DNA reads TGTGCCAGCAGCTCGCCTCTAGAGCCCTCCCACGAGCAGTACTTC.